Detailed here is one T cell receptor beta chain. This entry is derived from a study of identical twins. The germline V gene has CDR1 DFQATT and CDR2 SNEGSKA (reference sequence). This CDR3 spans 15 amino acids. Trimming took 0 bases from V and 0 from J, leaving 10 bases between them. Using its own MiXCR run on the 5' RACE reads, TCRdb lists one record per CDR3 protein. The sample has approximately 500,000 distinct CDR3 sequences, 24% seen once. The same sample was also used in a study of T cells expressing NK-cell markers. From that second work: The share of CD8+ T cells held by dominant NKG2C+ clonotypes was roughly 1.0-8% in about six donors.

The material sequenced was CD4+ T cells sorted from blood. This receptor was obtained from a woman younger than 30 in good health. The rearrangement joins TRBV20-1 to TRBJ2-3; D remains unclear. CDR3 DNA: TGCAGTGCTAGAGAGCTGGGCATTAGCACAGATACGCAGTATTTT. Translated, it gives CSARELGISTDTQYF.